This TCR beta chain was sequenced during a study of T cells in Graves' hyperthyroidism and ophthalmopathy. Amplification of TCR beta CDR3 regions used RNA as the template. TCR CDR3 regions were first amplified by RT-PCR with HTBI primers. TCRdb re-analysed the multiplex PCR reads in MiXCR, keeping a single row per CDR3 protein. The sample consists of 280,000 or so distinct CDR3 sequences, less than 30% of them appearing once. Study observations and caveats: In blood, most of the thyroid clonotypes expanded above 0.001 were also present.

Germline V CDR1 and CDR2: MNHEY, SVGAGI. The CDR3 runs 15 residues. Losses at the gene ends were 0 bases for V and 6 bases for J; bases not matched to a gene: 6. This clonotype has more than one count but fewer than ten. Antigen: not known. Sequenced input: blood. The genes are TRBV6-5 and TRBJ2-7; 9 bases agree with TRBD1. The sequence was collected from a man in his forties with Graves' hyperthyroidism that later progressed to Graves' ophthalmopathy. CDR3 nucleotide sequence: TGTGCCAGCAGTTACTCGGGACAGGGTTTGATCGAGCAGTACTTC. It yields the protein CASSYSGQGLIEQYF.